These 8 T cell receptor beta chains share one sample of origin, sequenced in a study of cytomegalovirus exposure and HLA in healthy donors (dated by TCRdb to 2016 to 2017). Library preparation was by the immunoSEQ multiplex PCR assay. The multiplex PCR relied on a mix of 60 forward primers for TCR Vbeta segments and 13 reverse primers for TCR Jbeta segments. The immuneACCESS repertoire file appears here via TCRdb, limited to in-frame rearrangements. These files lack a portion of the clones; in checked studies, under half of the deficit traces to unresolved V genes, and the cause of the others is not known. This sample has about 45,000 clones in its table, and around 72% of those were observed once. Together, the top ten hold around 3.3% of the sample. The sample consisted of PBMCs. The origin of the receptors is a woman younger than 45 in good health and CMV-seronegative.

The CDR3 DNA is TGTGCCAGCAGCTTAGAACTCCTAGTCGCCGAGACCCAGTACTTC. Translating gives CASSLELLVAETQYF. The chain uses TRBV7-9 and TRBJ2-5; D is uncertain. The CDR3 is made up of 15 amino acids. V shed 1 base and J shed 5 bases, with 14 bases lying between them. Looked up from germline, CDR1 is SEHNR and CDR2 is FQNEAQ (reference sequence).

The chain couples TRBV10-1 to TRBJ2-7; TRBD2 matches 10 bases. The V and J ends lost 6 bases and 2 bases, in that order; junction bases with no gene match: 7. Germline values: CDR1 WNHNN, CDR2 SYGVQD (reference sequence). The CDR3 extends over 15 amino acids. The CDR3 sequence: CASSAGTSEAYEQYF. DNA of the CDR3: TGCGCCAGCAGCGCCGGGACTAGCGAGGCCTACGAGCAGTACTTC.

The chain uses TRBV30 and TRBJ2-3; TRBD2 agrees at 9 bases. The CDR3 runs to 15 residues. The ends lost 6 bases at V and 4 bases at J; junction bases unmatched: 11. CDR1 and CDR2 from the germline V gene are GTSNPN and SVGIG (reference sequence). The CDR3 region has the DNA TGTGCCTGCCAGCGGGGGGCGGGAGATGCAGATACGCAGTATTTT. It encodes CACQRGAGDADTQYF.

This rearrangement joins TRBV7-9 to TRBJ2-1, with 9 nucleotides matching TRBD2. The CDR3 length is 16 residues. Germline lookup yields CDR1 SEHNR and CDR2 FQNEAQ (reference sequence). The V segment lost 7 bases and the J segment 4 bases; nucleotides outside the gene matches: 11. CDR3: CASIEASGAIYNEQFF. The CDR3 DNA sequence: TGTGCCAGCATAGAGGCTAGCGGGGCCATATACAATGAGCAGTTCTTC.

The J gene is TRBJ1-5, the V gene TRBV30; D gene ambiguous. There are 13 residues in the CDR3. Germline V lookup: CDR1 GTSNPN, CDR2 SVGIG (reference sequence). CDR3 in DNA: TGTGCTGCTAATGCAGGAAGGAATCAGCCCCAGCATTTT. Its protein is CAANAGRNQPQHF.

V usage is TRBV30 and J usage is TRBJ1-1; D possibly corresponds to TRBD1 (5 bases). V lost 3 bases, J lost 11 bases, and 13 bases lay in between. Germline loops: CDR1 GTSNPN, CDR2 SVGIG (reference sequence). CDR3 size: 11 residues. Here the CDR3 reads CAWRASGYAFF. The CDR3 nucleotides are TGTGCCTGGAGAGCATCAGGGTACGCTTTCTTT.

To note about this clone: Other DNA sequences in this specimen translate into the identical CDR3. The rearrangement links TRBV5-5 to TRBJ2-2; 12 bases line up with TRBD2. The CDR3 runs 16 residues. Germline V gene lookup returns CDR1 SGHKS and CDR2 YYEKEE (reference sequence). J gave up 7 bases and V 3 bases, and 7 bases lay outside the gene matches. The CDR3 DNA sequence: TGTGCCAGCAGCTCCGGACTAGCGGGGCTCAACGGGGAGCTGTTTTTT. This translates into CASSSGLAGLNGELFF.

The rearrangement links TRBV4-1 to TRBJ1-4, with 10 bases identical to TRBD1. The CDR3 sequence is 17 residues long. The V and J ends lost 0 bases and 7 bases, in that order; junction bases with no gene match: 8. Germline values: CDR1 MGHRA, CDR2 YSYEKL. The CDR3 DNA follows: TGCGCCAGCAGCCAAGAGAATTGGGGACAGGGGAGTGAAAAACTGTTTTTT. Translation: CASSQENWGQGSEKLFF.